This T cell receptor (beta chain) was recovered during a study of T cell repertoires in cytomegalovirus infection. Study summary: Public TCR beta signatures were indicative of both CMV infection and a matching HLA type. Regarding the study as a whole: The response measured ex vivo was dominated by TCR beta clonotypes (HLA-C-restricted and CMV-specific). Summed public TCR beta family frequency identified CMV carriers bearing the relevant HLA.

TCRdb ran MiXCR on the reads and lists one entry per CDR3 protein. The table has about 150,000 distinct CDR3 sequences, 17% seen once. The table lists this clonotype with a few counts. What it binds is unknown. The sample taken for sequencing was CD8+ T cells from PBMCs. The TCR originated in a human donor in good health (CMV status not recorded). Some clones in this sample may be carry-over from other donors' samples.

DNA for the CDR3: TGTGCCAGCAGTTTAAAGCAGGGCATCGACGAGCAGTACTTC. It is translated as CASSLKQGIDEQYF. The chain carries TRBV27 and TRBJ2-7; TRBD1 is a possible D gene (5 bases). This CDR3 has 14 amino acids. Germline CDR1 is MNHEY and CDR2 is SMNVEV (reference sequence). The germline V and J ends were trimmed by 2 bases and 5 bases, with 13 bases remaining between them.